The 2 T cell receptor beta chains below all came from one sample that was sequenced in a study of blood T cell repertoires in COVID-19. Only in-frame clones appear in the TCRdb table, and some are missing; sequencing was by immunoSEQ multiplex PCR. There are approximately 190,000 clones in the sample; around 80% occur only once, and 15% to 20% lies in the top ten. Sequencing used peripheral blood. These receptors originate from a human donor in a cohort sampled during active COVID-19.

The rearrangement links TRBV6-5 to TRBJ2-3, with 9 bases identical to TRBD1. The CDR3 is 14 residues long. CDR1 MNHEY and CDR2 SVGAGI come from the germline V gene. Trimming cost V 7 bases and J 5 bases; bases outside gene matches: 7. The CDR3 reads CASNRDRVIDTQYF. The CDR3 bases are TGTGCCAGCAACCGGGACAGGGTAATAGATACGCAGTATTTT.

The chain carries TRBV4-1 and TRBJ1-3; D not certain. V shed 3 bases and J shed 2 bases, with 11 bases lying between them. This CDR3 spans 15 amino acids. CDR1 MGHRA and CDR2 YSYEKL come from the germline V gene. The CDR3 spells CASSHPPGTGNTIYF. CDR3 in DNA: TGCGCCAGCAGCCACCCCCCAGGTACTGGAAACACCATATATTTT.